This T cell receptor beta chain was recorded in a study of shared clonotypes between healthy human individuals. The length of the CDR3 is 15 residues. Germline CDR1 reads LNHDA; CDR2 reads SQIVND (reference sequence). V was pared by 1 base and J by 2 bases, with 10 bases between. This table comes from immunoSEQ multiplex PCR, and its TCRdb copy is limited to in-frame clones, with some not included. The sample holds fewer than 1 million clones, around 96% seen once. The naive CD8 subset, CD45RO-negative cells positively selected for CCR7, excluded terminally differentiated effector memory CD45RA+ cells.

The chain has TRBV19 and TRBJ2-3; D unclear. Sequencing was carried out using naive CD8+ T cells sorted from blood. The TCR sequence derives from a man aged 25-40 years in good health. CDR3 protein: CASSIAVRNTDTQYF. The CDR3, as DNA: TGTGCCAGTAGTATAGCGGTAAGGAACACAGATACGCAGTATTTT.